This T cell receptor (beta chain) was sequenced in a study of T cell responses to AZD1222 COVID-19 vaccine. Using immunoSEQ multiplex PCR, the repertoire was profiled, and TCRdb retains in-frame clones only, with some absent. Of roughly 150,000 clones listed, approximately 90% were seen once; the top ten hold more than 3.5%. The CDR3 consists of 13 residues. Trimming shortened V by 3 bases and J by 12 bases, and 15 bases separated the two germline ends. Germline V gene lookup returns CDR1 LGHDT and CDR2 YNNKEL (reference sequence). This chain links TRBV3-1 (or the pseudogene TRBV3-2) with TRBJ2-1; no clear D gene. The sample consisted of peripheral blood, taken on day 0 of AZD1222 vaccination. The clonotype comes from an adult in good health. The CDR3 sequence is CASSHDYTYGQFF. The CDR3 DNA reads TGTGCCAGCAGCCATGATTATACGTATGGGCAGTTCTTC.